The T cell receptor (beta chain) under discussion was sequenced for a study of cytomegalovirus exposure and HLA in healthy donors (dated by TCRdb to about 2017). About the investigation overall: In an earlier analysis of roughly 590 of the donors, 276 Gb of sequence data and approximately 100 million unique TCR beta sequences from 180 million or so T cells were reported. Roughly 300 gigabases of sequencing data and tens of millions of unique TCR sequences were included in an early release covering over 600 HLA-typed donors. Among the roughly 400 genotyped donors, 75% to 90% belonged to the genetic ancestry cluster associated with self-reported Caucasian donors. The study was designed to test whether signatures of past pathogen exposure could be identified by cataloging public T cell receptors. Using immunosequencing, the study profiled T cell repertoires from some 670 subjects and related those repertoires to cytomegalovirus serostatus. In addition to the first cohort of several hundred subjects, a separate validation cohort of 120 different subjects was used. The study combined high-throughput TCR immunosequencing, statistical association of individual TCRs with disease status, and machine learning to predict cytomegalovirus infection status. To study patterns of TCR occurrence, a later analysis re-analyzed previously published TCR beta repertoires from 666 donors and added high-resolution HLA genotyping. Rather than using new phenotypic data, the later analysis identified candidate immune exposures from TCR beta sequences and from how often those sequences occurred across donors. An earlier analysis of some 500 of the donors applied high-throughput TCR beta sequencing to assess whether each TCR beta V gene segment acted as functional or pseudogenic. Donor age, sex, ethnicity and CMV serostatus were compiled alongside the repertoire data. In a later genetic analysis, genome-wide SNP genotypes for about three fifths of the roughly 670 donors were used, and that subset was treated as a discovery cohort. Every repertoire in the discovery cohort had been generated on one and the same sequencing platform. Class I and class II HLA loci were covered by the typing at four-digit resolution. Typing coverage varied by locus: about 629-640 donors for A, B, C, DRB1 and DQB1; approximately 520 for DQA1; around 570 for DPA1; 400 to 480 for DPB1. Because of strong linkage in the cohort, roughly five DR-DQ haplotypes were treated as single units for association and clustering. Among some 410 genotyped donors of the cohort, an average of about 240,000 unique TCR beta nucleotide sequences were sequenced per donor, 15% to 20% of them non-productive.

The method was the immunoSEQ multiplex PCR assay. A mixture of 60 forward primers for TCR Vbeta segments and 13 reverse primers for TCR Jbeta segments was used in the multiplex PCR. The CDR3 region of rearranged TCR beta genes was amplified from genomic DNA by a multiplex PCR assay. On the Illumina HiSeq System, the amplified TCR beta libraries were sequenced as 87-base-pair reads. In the authors' own workflow: A later analysis counted about 80 million unique TCR beta chains across the 550 to 700 repertoires, and about 10 million of these chains were shared by at least two donors. To remove PCR and sequencing errors, raw reads were error-corrected and collapsed into unique sequences using a nearest-neighbor algorithm that merged closely related sequences. Alignment of CDR3 sequences to IMGT reference sequences was used to assign V, D and J gene segments. For a sequence to be retained, a match of at least six nucleotides was required to both a V gene segment and a J gene segment. Rearrangements were classified as productive when the CDR3 lacked stop codons and remained in frame with V and J, and all other rearrangements were classified as non-productive. CDR3 was defined according to IMGT convention as the region running from the second conserved V-encoded cysteine to the conserved J-encoded phenylalanine. Sequences without an unambiguous match to a single V gene segment were excluded from the earlier analysis of about 630 of the donors. An earlier analysis of 587 of the donors called V segments functional above 56.7% productive rearrangements and segregating when the between-donor standard deviation exceeded 5%. A statistical classification framework was built for diagnosing cytomegalovirus status from the catalog of TCR beta chain sequences. A later analysis assigned V and J genes by comparing TCR nucleotide sequences with IMGT/GENE-DB human TR gene sequences. A later analysis assigned CDR3 sequences and most-parsimonious VDJ recombination scenarios with the TCRdist pipeline. A later analysis defined each TCR beta chain by its CDR3 amino acid sequence plus V-gene family, and excluded reads lacking a unique V-gene family. In a later analysis, 500 to 700 highly shared, low-generation-probability nucleotide sequences were removed to address suspected cross-contamination and a sequencing artifact. A later analysis calculated a clonal expansion index for each public chain from normalized within-repertoire ranks of inferred template counts. Generation probabilities in a later analysis came from a VDJ recombination model fitted to out-of-frame rearrangements, and those results were checked against IGoR. A later analysis scored TCR-TCR, TCR-HLA and TCR-CMV co-occurrence with hypergeometric tests, applying a repertoire-size bias correction to TCR pairs. A later analysis estimated false discovery rates by permuting HLA or CMV assignments 20 times. In a later analysis, co-occurring TCRs were grouped using DBSCAN, and TCRdist sequence similarity was added for clustering within HLA-allele-positive subsets. Co-occurrence clustering excluded repertoires with fewer than 30,000 or more than 120,000 public chains, plus five with anomalous nucleotide sharing. Sourced from immuneACCESS, this table was stored by TCRdb with only in-frame sequences that have V and J called. A share of the clones is absent; for the studies checked, an unresolved V gene accounts for under half, and the remainder has no known explanation. V and J calls and clone size come straight from that table; D and trimming were deduced from the DNA. The sample profile shows some 200,000 clones; about four fifths of them were found once. The ten top clones hold 1.5% to 2% of the sample.

The cohort consisted of approximately 670 healthy bone marrow donors. Cohort members were all nominally healthy when sampled, although unrecorded immune exposures were likely present. The donor tested CMV seronegative, placing the donor among the 350 to 400 seronegative members of the cohort. Each donor provided a peripheral blood sample, and peripheral blood mononuclear cells were used for TCR beta sequencing. The Qiagen DNeasy Blood Extraction Kit was used to extract genomic DNA from the blood cell samples. The full study reports these points: Cytomegalovirus status was reported to be diagnosed by the classifier with high specificity and sensitivity in both the original and validation cohorts. In the study, approximately 160 TCR beta chains were listed as associated with cytomegalovirus. An earlier analysis of 450 to 750 of the donors showed that most TCR beta V segments appeared in productive rearrangements either about 90% or about 30% of the time, which broadly matched IMGT annotations. Because counts were too low, more than 15 rarely observed V segments, including chromosome 9 orphons, were excluded from the earlier analysis of under 650 of the donors. HLA typing was unavailable for some donors at each locus, so association tests used only the typed subset. Most CMV-associated TCR beta chains appeared to be HLA-restricted in a later analysis, and the HLA associations seemed to be driven largely by CMV exposure. Presence/absence analyses assumed roughly uniform sequencing depth across donors, an assumption that may not hold. According to a later analysis, TCR association rates differed among HLA loci, with DRB1 alleles showing the most associated TCRs and HLA-C alleles showing the fewest. While some public TCRs were present in many individuals, most TCR sequences turned up only very rarely across donors. A later analysis found that HLA-associated TCR beta chains were more clonally expanded and had lower generation probabilities than equally common non-associated chains. Specific HLA alleles were associated with 15,000 to 20,000 TCR beta sequences at a false discovery rate of 0.05 in a later analysis. The sequencing pipeline was judged likely to have produced a cluster of highly shared sequence variants as a technical artifact. A later genetic analysis associated a missense DCLRE1C variant with V-gene and J-gene trimming of TCR beta chains, and an independent cohort replicated the association. The cohort was sequenced for TCR beta chains only, and without alpha or paired-chain data the features that could be detected were limited. A further reported finding was that TCR beta sequences accurately predicted the HLA-A and HLA-B alleles for most subjects in the first cohort. Several of the top co-occurrence clusters appeared to be linked to parvovirus B19, influenza, CMV and Epstein-Barr virus, according to a later analysis. When HLA alleles, especially DR and DQ, strongly co-occurred, TCR associations were difficult to assign to individual alleles. CMV serostatus was the only immune exposure information available for the cohort. According to the authors, the approach could potentially be generalized to other disease states and immunological phenotypes. In vitro tests confirmed that three of the cytomegalovirus-associated TCR beta chains recognize cytomegalovirus antigens. Correlated functional status among segregating V segments might reflect linkage disequilibrium, but an unknown experimental factor could not be ruled out. Some IMGT-functional V segments, including TRBV6-2 and TRBV6-3, could not be told apart with the 87-base-pair reads, so those segments were excluded. Compared with the approximately 700-donor mean, donors in an Asian-associated ancestry cluster had fewer N-insertions in productive TCRs, according to a later genetic analysis.

This clone was found once. Its target antigen remains unknown. No per-base quality is available; no much larger clone lies one base away. Germline trimming amounts to 6 bases on V and 3 bases on J, with 4 as the count of junction bases outside the gene matches. The CDR3 sequence holds 16 residues, the cysteine and phenylalanine included. Only the CDR3 DNA is retained, 48 bases long and in frame from the first base. CDR1 MDHEN and CDR2 SYDVKM are derived from the germline V gene. The chain employs TRBV28 and TRBJ2-1; a stretch of 14 junction bases matches TRBD2. The TCR sequence derives from a woman aged 18-35 years in good health and CMV-seronegative. Specimen: PBMCs. The nucleotide sequence reads as follows: TGTGCCAGCAGCACGGGACTAGCGGGAGTCTACAATGAGCAGTTCTTC. It codes for CASSTGLAGVYNEQFF.